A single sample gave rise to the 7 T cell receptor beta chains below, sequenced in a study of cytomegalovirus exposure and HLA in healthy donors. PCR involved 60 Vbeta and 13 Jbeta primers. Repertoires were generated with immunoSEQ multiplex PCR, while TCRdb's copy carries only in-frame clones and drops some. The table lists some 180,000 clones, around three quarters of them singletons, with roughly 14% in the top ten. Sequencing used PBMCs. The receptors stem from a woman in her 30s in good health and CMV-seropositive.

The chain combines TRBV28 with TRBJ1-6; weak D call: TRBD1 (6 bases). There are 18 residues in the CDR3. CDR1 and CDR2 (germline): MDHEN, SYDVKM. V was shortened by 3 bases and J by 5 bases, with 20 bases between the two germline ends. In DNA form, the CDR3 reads TGTGCCAGCAGTTTCCCCGGACCAGGGGCGGGAGATAATTCACCCCTCCACTTT. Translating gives CASSFPGPGAGDNSPLHF.

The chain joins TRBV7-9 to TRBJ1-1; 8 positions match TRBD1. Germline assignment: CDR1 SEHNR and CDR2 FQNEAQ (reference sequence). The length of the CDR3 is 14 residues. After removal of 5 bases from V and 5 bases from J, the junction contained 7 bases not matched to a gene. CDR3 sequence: CASSPQGAGTEAFF. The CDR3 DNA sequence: TGTGCCAGCAGCCCTCAGGGGGCAGGGACTGAAGCTTTCTTT.

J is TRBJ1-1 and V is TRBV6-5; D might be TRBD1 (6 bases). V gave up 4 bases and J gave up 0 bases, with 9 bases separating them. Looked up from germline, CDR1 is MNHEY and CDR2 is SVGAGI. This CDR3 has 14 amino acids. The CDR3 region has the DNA TGTGCCAGCAGTTCCGACAGGATGAACACTGAAGCTTTCTTT. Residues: CASSSDRMNTEAFF.

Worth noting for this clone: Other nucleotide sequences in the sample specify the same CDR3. This CDR3 reads CASRRTGTGELFF. The DNA for the CDR3 is TGTGCCAGCCGACGAACAGGGACCGGGGAGCTGTTTTTT. This sequence joins TRBV5-6 and TRBJ2-2; TRBD1 might be the D (6 bases). CDR3 length equals 13 residues. The germline gives CDR1 SGHDT, CDR2 YYEEEE. V was clipped by 7 bases and J by 5 bases, with 12 bases between them.

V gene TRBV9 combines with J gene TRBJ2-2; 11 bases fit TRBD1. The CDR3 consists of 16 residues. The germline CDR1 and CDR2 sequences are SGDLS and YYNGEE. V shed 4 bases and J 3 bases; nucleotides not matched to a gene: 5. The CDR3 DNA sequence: TGTGCCAGCAGCCTAGGACAGGGGGCATACACCGGGGAGCTGTTTTTT. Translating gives CASSLGQGAYTGELFF.

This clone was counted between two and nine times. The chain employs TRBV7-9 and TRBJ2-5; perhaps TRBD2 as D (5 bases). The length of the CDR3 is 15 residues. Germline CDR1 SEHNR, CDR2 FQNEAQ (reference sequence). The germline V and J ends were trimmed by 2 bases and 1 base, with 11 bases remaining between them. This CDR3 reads CASSLRRAVQETQYF. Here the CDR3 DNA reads TGTGCCAGCAGCTTACGGCGGGCAGTCCAAGAGACCCAGTACTTC.

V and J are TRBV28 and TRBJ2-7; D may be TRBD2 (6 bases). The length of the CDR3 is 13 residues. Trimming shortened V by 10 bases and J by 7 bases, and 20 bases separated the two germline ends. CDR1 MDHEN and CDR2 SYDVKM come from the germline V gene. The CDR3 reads CATSPGAGWEQYF. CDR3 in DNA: TGTGCCACCTCCCCGGGAGCCGGATGGGAGCAGTACTTC.